These T cell receptor beta chains were read from a single sample in a study of blood T cell repertoires in COVID-19. TCRdb's table, derived via immunoSEQ multiplex PCR, lists solely in-frame clones and lacks some. The profile covers 25,000 to 30,000 clones, with 60% to 85% appearing a single time and approximately 8.6% taken by the ten largest. Sequenced material: peripheral blood. Every receptor here comes from a woman in her sixties or seventies with active or convalescent COVID-19. CDR3s include the opening cysteine and the closing phenylalanine or tryptophan. The D gene is left open where the match is weak. Size values are once, few and many counts, or a class for expanded clones, and some rows have none.

D	size	V	J	DNA	CDR3
-	-	TRBV12-3/TRBV12-4	TRBJ1-2	TGTGCCAGCAGTCCCGACAGGTTCTATGGCTACACCTTC	CASSPDRFYGYTF
TRBD2	-	TRBV5-4	TRBJ2-1	TGTGCCAACAGCCAGGGACTAGCGGGGGCCCCCAACAATGAGCAGTTCTTC	CANSQGLAGAPNNEQFF
-	-	TRBV24-1	TRBJ1-5	TGTGCCACGGGTGCTACAGTTAGCAATCAGCCCCAGCATTTT	CATGATVSNQPQHF
-	once	TRBV5-4	TRBJ1-2	TGTGCCAGCAGCCTTAGGGGGATCATTAACTATGGCTACACCTTC	CASSLRGIINYGYTF
TRBD2	-	TRBV3-1/TRBV3-2	TRBJ2-3	TGTGCCAGCAGTCTTACGGGGACTAGCTCGGGAGATACGCAGTATTTT	CASSLTGTSSGDTQYF
-	-	TRBV7-9	TRBJ1-1	TGTGCCAGCAGCACCAGCGCCGGGACAATGAACACTGAAGCTTTCTTT	CASSTSAGTMNTEAFF
-	-	TRBV6-5	TRBJ1-5	TGTGCCAGCAGTTACGGGAGAGGTCAGCCCCAGCATTTT	CASSYGRGQPQHF
TRBD2	few	TRBV27	TRBJ2-7	TGTGCCAGCAGTTCCTTGACTAGCGGGAGGCCTTCCTACGAGCAGTACTTC	CASSSLTSGRPSYEQYF
-	-	TRBV6-1	TRBJ2-1	TGTGCCAGCAGTGAAGGGGCAGGGTCCCCAGCCTACAATGAGCAGTTCTTC	CASSEGAGSPAYNEQFF
TRBD1	-	TRBV10-3	TRBJ2-2	TGTGCCACCACAGGGGCGCCCGGCGGCACCGGGGAGCTGTTTTTT	CATTGAPGGTGELFF
TRBD1	-	TRBV7-2	TRBJ1-4	TGTGCCAGCAGCCCAAGGGGGACAGGGGGCGAAAAACTGTTTTTT	CASSPRGTGGEKLFF
-	-	TRBV6-6	TRBJ1-2	TGTGCCAGCAGTCAAACGGGGGAGGTAGGAGGCTACACCTTC	CASSQTGEVGGYTF
-	-	TRBV9	TRBJ1-1	TGTGCCAGCAGGCCGAACTCAGGGAGGGACACTGAAGCTTTCTTT	CASRPNSGRDTEAFF
TRBD1	-	TRBV30	TRBJ1-3	TGTGCCTGGAGCAGAACAGGGGGCATCTCTGGAAACACCATATATTTT	CAWSRTGGISGNTIYF
-	-	TRBV7-2	TRBJ1-2	TGTGCCAGCAGCTTAGGGGCAGGCTATGGCTACACCTTC	CASSLGAGYGYTF
-	-	TRBV18	TRBJ1-5	TGTGCCAGCTCACCATTTCGGTTACCAGGTAATCAGCCCCAGCATTTT	CASSPFRLPGNQPQHF
TRBD2	-	TRBV13	TRBJ2-7	TGTGCCAGCAGCACCCGACTAGCGGAGCAGTACTTC	CASSTRLAEQYF
-	once	TRBV3-1/TRBV3-2	TRBJ2-5	TGTGCCAGCACCGAAGGCCGGGGTTGGCAAGAGACCCAGTACTTC	CASTEGRGWQETQYF
-	-	TRBV12-3/TRBV12-4	TRBJ2-3	TGTGCCAGCGGGGCTAGCGTCGCAGATACGCAGTATTTT	CASGASVADTQYF
-	hyperexpanded	TRBV7-9	TRBJ2-5	TGTGCCAGCAGCGAGGGGACAACGTTAGACCAAGAGACCCAGTACTTC	CASSEGTTLDQETQYF
TRBD2	-	TRBV2	TRBJ2-1	TGTGCCAGCAGTGGGGCGGGACTAGCGGTCTACAATGAGCAGTTCTTC	CASSGAGLAVYNEQFF
-	-	TRBV5-1	TRBJ2-1	TGCGCCAGCAGCTTTAGCGGCAACAATGAGCAGTTCTTC	CASSFSGNNEQFF
-	-	TRBV5-1	TRBJ1-4	TGCGCCAGCAGCTCAACGACAGGAATAAATGAAAAACTGTTTTTT	CASSSTTGINEKLFF
TRBD1	-	TRBV11-2	TRBJ1-2	TGTGCCAGCAGCCCTTCAGGGGGTTCTGGCTACACCTTC	CASSPSGGSGYTF
TRBD2	-	TRBV7-2	TRBJ2-1	TGTGCCAGCAGCCCACGGACGGCGGGGGGGGTAAATGAGCAGTTCTTC	CASSPRTAGGVNEQFF
-	-	TRBV11-1	TRBJ2-6	TGTGCCAGCAGCCTAGCAGGGGGGGCTGGGGCCAACGTCCTGACTTTC	CASSLAGGAGANVLTF
TRBD1	-	TRBV6-4	TRBJ1-1	TGTGCCAGCAGAGCGGACAGGGTCGGCACTGAAGCTTTCTTT	CASRADRVGTEAFF
-	-	TRBV10-3	TRBJ2-1	TGTGCCATCGGCACACCCCTTGCGGGACCTATCAATGAGCAGTTCTTC	CAIGTPLAGPINEQFF
TRBD2	-	TRBV18	TRBJ2-1	TGTGCCAGCTCACGGGCAGGGACTACCTACAATGAGCAGTTCTTC	CASSRAGTTYNEQFF
TRBD2	few	TRBV29-1	TRBJ2-3	TGCAGCGTTAAACGGGAGGGCACAGATACGCAGTATTTT	CSVKREGTDTQYF
TRBD2	-	TRBV3-1/TRBV3-2	TRBJ2-1	TGTGCCAGCAGCCAAGGAGCCGGGGGGGCCCACAATGAGCAGTTCTTC	CASSQGAGGAHNEQFF
TRBD1	-	TRBV11-2	TRBJ1-3	TGTGCCAGCAGCTTATCACAGGGGATCGGAAACACCATATATTTT	CASSLSQGIGNTIYF
-	-	TRBV6-5	TRBJ2-1	TGTGCCAGCAGCCCACAGGGAAATGAGCAGTTCTTC	CASSPQGNEQFF
-	-	TRBV2	TRBJ1-2	TGTGCCAGCAGTGTTGAGGGCTACACCTTC	CASSVEGYTF
TRBD2	-	TRBV5-1	TRBJ2-1	TGCGCCAGCAGCGTGACTAGCGGGAGATCCTCCTACAATGAGCAGTTCTTC	CASSVTSGRSSYNEQFF
TRBD1	few	TRBV18	TRBJ1-2	TGTGCCAGCTCACCAGGACAGGGGGAGGCGGGCTACACCTTC	CASSPGQGEAGYTF
-	-	TRBV14	TRBJ2-1	TGTGCCAGCAGCCAGATCGGACAGGCGATTACTAGCGAGCAGTTCTTC	CASSQIGQAITSEQFF
TRBD2	-	TRBV19	TRBJ2-1	TGTGCCAGTAGTATACGGGGGGACTACAATGAGCAGTTCTTC	CASSIRGDYNEQFF
TRBD1	few	TRBV30	TRBJ1-1	TGTGCCTGGAGTGGGTTCAGGGGGTCCGCCATGAACACTGAAGCTTTCTTT	CAWSGFRGSAMNTEAFF
-	-	TRBV6-2/TRBV6-3	TRBJ2-7	TGTGCCAGCAGTACCCGGTCGCTTTCCTACGAGCAGTACTTC	CASSTRSLSYEQYF
TRBD2	once	TRBV10-3	TRBJ2-3	TGTGCCATCAGGGGACTAGCGGGGGGGTCAAATACGCAGTATTTT	CAIRGLAGGSNTQYF
-	-	TRBV6-1	TRBJ2-7	TGTGCCAGCAGTGAAGCGCATCAGGGACTGGGGAGCTCCTACGAGCAGTACTTC	CASSEAHQGLGSSYEQYF
-	-	TRBV18	TRBJ1-6	TGTGCCAGCTCACCTCTGCGGGCTAACAATAATTCACCCCTCCACTTT	CASSPLRANNNSPLHF
-	-	TRBV6-6	TRBJ2-2	TGTGCCAGCAGTCGATCTACAGGGAACACCGGGGAGCTGTTTTTT	CASSRSTGNTGELFF
TRBD1	-	TRBV2	TRBJ2-7	TGTGCCAGCACCCCCCGGACAGGGGGCTACTACGAGCAGTACTTC	CASTPRTGGYYEQYF
-	few	TRBV6-5	TRBJ1-2	TGTGCCAGCAGTTACTCGAGGGAGGGGGATGGCTACACCTTC	CASSYSREGDGYTF
TRBD2	-	TRBV29-1	TRBJ2-1	TGCAGCGTTCCCAAGCGGGGGGGAACCTACAATGAGCAGTTCTTC	CSVPKRGGTYNEQFF
-	-	TRBV9	TRBJ1-4	TGTGCCAGCAGCGTAGATGTAGGAGTCAATGAAAAACTGTTTTTT	CASSVDVGVNEKLFF
-	-	TRBV6-5	TRBJ1-1	TGTGCCAGCAGTTACTCGAGGTCCAACACTGAAGCTTTCTTT	CASSYSRSNTEAFF
-	-	TRBV6-5	TRBJ1-1	TGTGCCAGCAGTTACTTGCCTCGGGGCAGGGGTACTGAAGCTTTCTTT	CASSYLPRGRGTEAFF
-	-	TRBV9	TRBJ1-1	TGTGCCAGCAGCGTTTCAGCAGGGCTAAACACTGAAGCTTTCTTT	CASSVSAGLNTEAFF
TRBD2	-	TRBV7-2	TRBJ2-1	TGTGCCAGCAGCTCCGGGACTAGCTCCTACAATGAGCAGTTCTTC	CASSSGTSSYNEQFF
TRBD1	-	TRBV6-5	TRBJ2-1	TGTGCCAGCAGCCCCGGGACAGGGTTCTACAATGAGCAGTTCTTC	CASSPGTGFYNEQFF
TRBD1	-	TRBV19	TRBJ1-5	TGTGCCAGTAGGAGGGACAGTGGGGATAGCAATCAGCCCCAGCATTTT	CASRRDSGDSNQPQHF
TRBD2	-	TRBV18	TRBJ2-7	TGTGCCAGCTCACCAGGCGGGAGCATATACGAGCAGTACTTC	CASSPGGSIYEQYF
-	-	TRBV19	TRBJ2-4	TGTGCCAGTAGTATTGTAGGTACAGGTGGCCAAAACATTCAGTACTTC	CASSIVGTGGQNIQYF
-	-	TRBV7-9	TRBJ1-5	TGTGCCAGCAGCTTGGGCGCCGGGAAGGGCAATCAGCCCCAGCATTTT	CASSLGAGKGNQPQHF